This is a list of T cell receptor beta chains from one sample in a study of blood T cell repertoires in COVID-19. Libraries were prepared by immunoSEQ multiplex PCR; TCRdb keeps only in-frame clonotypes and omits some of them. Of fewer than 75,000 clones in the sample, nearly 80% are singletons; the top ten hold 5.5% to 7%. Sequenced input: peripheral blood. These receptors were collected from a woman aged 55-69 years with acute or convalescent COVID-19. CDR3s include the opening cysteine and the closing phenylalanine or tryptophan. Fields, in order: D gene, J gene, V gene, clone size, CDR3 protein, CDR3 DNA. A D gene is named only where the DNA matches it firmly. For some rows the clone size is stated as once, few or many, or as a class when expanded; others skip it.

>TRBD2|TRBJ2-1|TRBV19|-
CASSMGTSRYNEQFF
TGTGCCAGTAGTATGGGGACTAGCCGATACAATGAGCAGTTCTTC
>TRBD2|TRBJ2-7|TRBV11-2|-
CASSLGEGEQYF
TGTGCCAGCAGCCTCGGGGAGGGCGAGCAGTACTTC
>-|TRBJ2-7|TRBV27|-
CASSLYGTPGEQYF
TGTGCCAGCAGTTTATATGGGACTCCGGGCGAGCAGTACTTC
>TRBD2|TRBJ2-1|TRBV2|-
CASSGTAGVTEQFF
TGTGCCAGCAGCGGAACGGCGGGGGTCACTGAGCAGTTCTTC
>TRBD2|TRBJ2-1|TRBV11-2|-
CASSSYHRTSGGASNEQFF
TGTGCCAGCAGCTCTTACCACAGGACTAGCGGGGGGGCCAGCAATGAGCAGTTCTTC
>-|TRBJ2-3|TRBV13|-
CASSWGWSGRTDTQYF
TGTGCCAGCAGCTGGGGGTGGAGCGGGCGCACAGATACGCAGTATTTT
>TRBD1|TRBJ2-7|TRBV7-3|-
CASSADRDSVYEQYF
TGTGCCAGCAGCGCAGACAGGGATTCGGTCTACGAGCAGTACTTC
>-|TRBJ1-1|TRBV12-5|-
CASGLTLRGFEAFF
TGTGCTAGTGGTTTGACCCTCCGGGGATTTGAAGCTTTCTTT
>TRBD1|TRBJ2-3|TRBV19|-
CASSRERQGMITDTQYF
TGTGCCAGTAGTAGGGAAAGACAGGGAATGATAACAGATACGCAGTATTTT
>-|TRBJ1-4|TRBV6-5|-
CASSSLGVSDEKLFF
TGTGCCAGCAGTTCCCTGGGAGTGTCAGATGAAAAACTGTTTTTT
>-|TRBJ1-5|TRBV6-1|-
CASSDIYQPQHF
TGTGCCAGCAGTGATATTTATCAGCCCCAGCATTTT
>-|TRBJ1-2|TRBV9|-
CASSPRRYYGYTF
TGTGCCAGCAGCCCCCGGAGATACTATGGCTACACCTTC
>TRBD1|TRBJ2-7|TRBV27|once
CASSVTGEYYEQYF
TGTGCCAGCAGTGTGACAGGGGAGTACTACGAGCAGTACTTC
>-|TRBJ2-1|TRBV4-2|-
CASSQDWAAAGLNEQFF
TGTGCCAGCAGCCAAGATTGGGCGGCGGCAGGGTTGAATGAGCAGTTCTTC
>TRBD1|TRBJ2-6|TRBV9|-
CASSGSGTGLTGANVLTF
TGTGCCAGCAGCGGCTCCGGGACAGGGCTGACTGGGGCCAACGTCCTGACTTTC
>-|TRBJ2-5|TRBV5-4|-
CASSLEGRETQYF
TGTGCCAGCAGCTTGGAGGGGAGGGAGACCCAGTACTTC
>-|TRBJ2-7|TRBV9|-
CASSPAGVGEQYF
TGTGCCAGCAGCCCGGCCGGAGTGGGCGAGCAGTACTTC
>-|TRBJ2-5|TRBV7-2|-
CASSSVGTAQETQYF
TGTGCCAGCAGCTCCGTCGGGACTGCCCAAGAGACCCAGTACTTC
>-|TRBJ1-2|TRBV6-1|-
CASSQIQGTDGYTF
TGTGCCAGCAGCCAGATACAGGGAACCGATGGCTACACCTTC
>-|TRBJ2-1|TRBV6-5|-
CASSYSRSLSYNEQFF
TGTGCCAGCAGTTACTCGCGTTCCCTCTCCTACAATGAGCAGTTCTTC
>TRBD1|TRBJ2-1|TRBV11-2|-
CASSSWTGNDEQFF
TGTGCCAGCAGCTCTTGGACAGGGAACGATGAGCAGTTCTTC
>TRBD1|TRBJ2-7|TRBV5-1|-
CASSRDRTYEQYF
TGCGCCAGCAGTCGGGACAGAACCTACGAGCAGTACTTC
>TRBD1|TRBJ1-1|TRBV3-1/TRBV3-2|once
CASSNLTGTLNTEAFF
TGTGCCAGCAGCAACCTGACAGGGACGCTGAACACTGAAGCTTTCTTT
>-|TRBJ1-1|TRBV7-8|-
CASSLAKGSTEAFF
TGTGCCAGCAGCTTAGCGAAGGGGTCCACTGAAGCTTTCTTT
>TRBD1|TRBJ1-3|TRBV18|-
CASSFDREANTIYF
TGTGCCAGCTCATTTGACAGGGAGGCGAACACCATATATTTT
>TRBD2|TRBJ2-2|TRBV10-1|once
CASSESLAGERELFF
TGCGCCAGCAGTGAGTCACTAGCGGGGGAACGGGAGCTGTTTTTT
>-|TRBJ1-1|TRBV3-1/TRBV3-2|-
CASSQADQGRTEAFF
TGTGCCAGCAGCCAGGCGGATCAGGGGAGAACTGAAGCTTTCTTT
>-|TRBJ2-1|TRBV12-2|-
CASRLACLSRTGQSNEQFF
TGTGCAAGTCGCTTAGCGTGTTTATCGCGGACAGGGCAGTCGAATGAGCAGTTCTTC
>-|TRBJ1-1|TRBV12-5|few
CASVQNTEAFF
TGTGCTAGTGTTCAGAACACTGAAGCTTTCTTT
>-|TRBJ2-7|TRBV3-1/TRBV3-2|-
CASSQDAPGVGNEQYF
TGTGCCAGCAGCCAAGATGCCCCGGGGGTGGGCAACGAGCAGTACTTC
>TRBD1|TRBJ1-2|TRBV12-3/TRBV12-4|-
CASSLDRGAGYTF
TGTGCCAGCAGTTTAGACAGGGGGGCGGGCTACACCTTC
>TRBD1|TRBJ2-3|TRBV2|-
CASSPWTGVGTQYF
TGTGCCAGCAGCCCGTGGACAGGAGTGGGTACGCAGTATTTT
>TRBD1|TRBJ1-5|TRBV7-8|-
CASSPTGALGGNQPQHF
TGTGCCAGCAGCCCCACAGGGGCCCTAGGTGGCAATCAGCCCCAGCATTTT
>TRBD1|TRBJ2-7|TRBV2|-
CASRGTGGSYEQYF
TGTGCCAGCAGAGGGACAGGGGGATCCTACGAGCAGTACTTC
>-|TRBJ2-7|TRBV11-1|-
CASSLTEAYEQYF
TGTGCCAGCAGCTTAACCGAGGCCTACGAGCAGTACTTC
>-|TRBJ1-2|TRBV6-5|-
CASISGGGQNYGYTF
TGTGCCAGCATCTCGGGGGGGGGCCAGAACTATGGCTACACCTTC
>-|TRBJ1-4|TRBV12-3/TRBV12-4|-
CAISLGLRGKLFF
TGTGCCATTTCCCTAGGGTTAAGGGGAAAACTGTTTTTT
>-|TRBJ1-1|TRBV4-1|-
CASSLQMRGLAFF
TGCGCCAGCAGCCTACAGATGAGAGGGCTAGCTTTCTTT
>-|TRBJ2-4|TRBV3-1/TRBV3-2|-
CASSQGKNSFVQYF
TGTGCCAGCAGCCAAGGTAAAAACTCGTTCGTTCAGTACTTC
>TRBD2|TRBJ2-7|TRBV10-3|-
CAISAHSGGASYEQYF
TGTGCCATCAGCGCTCATAGCGGGGGGGCTTCCTACGAGCAGTACTTC
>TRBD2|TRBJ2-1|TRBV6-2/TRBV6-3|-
CASSPGSGVYNEQFF
TGTGCCAGCAGTCCCGGGAGCGGGGTGTACAATGAGCAGTTCTTC
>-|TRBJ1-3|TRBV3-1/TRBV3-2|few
CASSQDYGSGNTIYF
TGTGCCAGCAGCCAAGATTACGGGTCTGGAAACACCATATATTTT
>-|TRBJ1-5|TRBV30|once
CAWSVTGSNQPQHF
TGTGCCTGGAGTGTGACAGGTAGCAATCAGCCCCAGCATTTT
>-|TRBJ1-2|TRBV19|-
CASSTYGSTTNYGYTF
TGTGCCAGTAGTACATACGGGAGCACCACTAACTATGGCTACACCTTC
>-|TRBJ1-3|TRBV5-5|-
CASSLEAGGNTIYF
TGTGCCAGCAGCTTGGAGGCGGGGGGAAACACCATATATTTT
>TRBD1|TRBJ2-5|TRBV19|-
CASSPGTGGWETQYF
TGTGCCAGTAGTCCCGGGACAGGGGGCTGGGAGACCCAGTACTTC
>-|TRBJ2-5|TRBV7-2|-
CASRGPRETQYF
TGTGCCAGCAGGGGCCCAAGGGAGACCCAGTACTTC
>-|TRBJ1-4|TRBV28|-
CASSLSYDTLATNEKLFF
TGTGCCAGCAGTTTGAGCTACGACACCCTTGCAACTAATGAAAAACTGTTTTTT
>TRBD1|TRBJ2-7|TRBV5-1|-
CASSLLGQGVSYEQYF
TGCGCCAGCAGCTTGCTTGGACAGGGTGTCTCCTACGAGCAGTACTTC
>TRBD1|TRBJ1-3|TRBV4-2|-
CASSQTGENTIYF
TGTGCCAGCAGCCAAACAGGGGAGAACACCATATATTTT
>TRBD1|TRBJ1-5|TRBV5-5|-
CASSDRDRGDLSNQPQHF
TGTGCCAGCAGCGACCGGGACAGGGGCGATCTAAGCAATCAGCCCCAGCATTTT
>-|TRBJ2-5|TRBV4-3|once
CASSQDIQETQYF
TGCGCCAGCAGCCAAGACATCCAAGAGACCCAGTACTTC
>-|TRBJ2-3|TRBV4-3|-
CASSQEAQGRKTDTQYF
TGCGCCAGCAGCCAAGAGGCCCAGGGTAGGAAGACAGATACGCAGTATTTT